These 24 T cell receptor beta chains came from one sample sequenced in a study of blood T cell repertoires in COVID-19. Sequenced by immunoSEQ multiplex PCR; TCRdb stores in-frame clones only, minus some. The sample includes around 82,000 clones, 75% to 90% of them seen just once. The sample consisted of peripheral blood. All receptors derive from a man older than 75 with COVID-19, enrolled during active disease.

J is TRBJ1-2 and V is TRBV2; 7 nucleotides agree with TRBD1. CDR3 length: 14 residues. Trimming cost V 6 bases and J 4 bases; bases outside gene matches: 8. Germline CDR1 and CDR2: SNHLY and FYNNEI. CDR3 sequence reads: CASSPDQGGYGYTF. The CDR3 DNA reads TGTGCCAGCAGCCCCGACCAGGGGGGCTATGGCTACACCTTC.

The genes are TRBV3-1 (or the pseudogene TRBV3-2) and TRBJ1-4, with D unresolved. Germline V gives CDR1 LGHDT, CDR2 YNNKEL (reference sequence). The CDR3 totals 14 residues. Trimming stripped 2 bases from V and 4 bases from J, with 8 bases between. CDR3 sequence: CASSQTVYNEKLFF. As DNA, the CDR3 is TGTGCCAGCAGCCAAACAGTCTATAATGAAAAACTGTTTTTT.

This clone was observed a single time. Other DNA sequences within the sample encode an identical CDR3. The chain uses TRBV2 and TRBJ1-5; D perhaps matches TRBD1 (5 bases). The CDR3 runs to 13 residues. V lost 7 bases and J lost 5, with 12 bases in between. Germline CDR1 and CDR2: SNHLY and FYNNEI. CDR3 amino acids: CASMRGPDQPQHF. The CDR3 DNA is TGTGCCAGCATGCGGGGACCGGATCAGCCCCAGCATTTT.

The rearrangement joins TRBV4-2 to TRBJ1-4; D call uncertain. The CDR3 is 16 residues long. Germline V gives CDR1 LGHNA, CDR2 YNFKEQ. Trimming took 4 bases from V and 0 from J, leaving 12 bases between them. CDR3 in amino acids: CASSPRGVATNEKLFF. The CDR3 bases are TGTGCCAGCAGCCCTCGCGGGGTAGCAACTAATGAAAAACTGTTTTTT.

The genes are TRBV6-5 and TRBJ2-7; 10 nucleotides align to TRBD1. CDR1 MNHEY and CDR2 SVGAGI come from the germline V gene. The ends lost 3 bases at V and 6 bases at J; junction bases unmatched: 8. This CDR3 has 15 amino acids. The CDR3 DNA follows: TGTGCCAGCAGTTATGGGGACAGGGGACTCCGCGAGCAGTACTTC. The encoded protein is CASSYGDRGLREQYF.

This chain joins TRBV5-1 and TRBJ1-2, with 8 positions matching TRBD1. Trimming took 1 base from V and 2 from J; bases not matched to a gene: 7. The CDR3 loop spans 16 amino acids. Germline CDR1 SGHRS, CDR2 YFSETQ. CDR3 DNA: TGCGCCAGCAGCTTGTTGGCAGGGGGCGCCAACTATGGCTACACCTTC. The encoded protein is CASSLLAGGANYGYTF. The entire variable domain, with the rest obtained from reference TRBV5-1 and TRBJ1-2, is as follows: KAGVTQTPRYLIKTRGQQVTLSCSPISGHRSVSWYQQTPGQGLQFLFEYFSETQRNKGNFPGRFSGRQFSNSRSEMNVSTLELGDSALYLCASSLLAGGANYGYTFGSGTRLTVV.

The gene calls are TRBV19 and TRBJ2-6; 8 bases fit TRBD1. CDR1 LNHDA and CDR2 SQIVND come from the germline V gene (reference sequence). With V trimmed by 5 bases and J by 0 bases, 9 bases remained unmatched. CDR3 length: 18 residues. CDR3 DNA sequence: TGTGCCAGTAGTGATACCGGGACAGGTTTCTCTGGGGCCAACGTCCTGACTTTC. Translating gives CASSDTGTGFSGANVLTF.

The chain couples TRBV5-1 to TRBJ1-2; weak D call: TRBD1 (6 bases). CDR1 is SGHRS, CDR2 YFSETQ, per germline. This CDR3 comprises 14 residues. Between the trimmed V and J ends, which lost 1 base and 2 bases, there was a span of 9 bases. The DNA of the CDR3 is TGCGCCAGCAGCTTGAATCAGGGGAACTATGGCTACACCTTC. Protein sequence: CASSLNQGNYGYTF. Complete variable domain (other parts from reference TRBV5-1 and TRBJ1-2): KAGVTQTPRYLIKTRGQQVTLSCSPISGHRSVSWYQQTPGQGLQFLFEYFSETQRNKGNFPGRFSGRQFSNSRSEMNVSTLELGDSALYLCASSLNQGNYGYTFGSGTRLTVV.

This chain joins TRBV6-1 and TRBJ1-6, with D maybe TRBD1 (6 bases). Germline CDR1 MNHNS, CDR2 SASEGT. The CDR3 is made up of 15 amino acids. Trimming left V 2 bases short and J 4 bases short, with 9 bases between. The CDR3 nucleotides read TGTGCCAGCAGTGAAAAGGACAGTTATAATTCACCCCTCCACTTT. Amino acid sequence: CASSEKDSYNSPLHF.

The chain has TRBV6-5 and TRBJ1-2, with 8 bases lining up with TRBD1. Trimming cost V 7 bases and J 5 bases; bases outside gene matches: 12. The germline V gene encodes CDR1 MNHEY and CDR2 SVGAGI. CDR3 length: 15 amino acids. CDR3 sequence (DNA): TGTGCCAGCACCAACCCGCCAGGGGGCGCGTATGGCTACACCTTC. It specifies CASTNPPGGAYGYTF.

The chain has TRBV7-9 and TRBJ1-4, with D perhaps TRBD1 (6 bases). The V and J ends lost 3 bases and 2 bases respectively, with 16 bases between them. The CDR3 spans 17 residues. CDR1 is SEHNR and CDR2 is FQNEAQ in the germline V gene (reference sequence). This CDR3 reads CASSFGDTSWTNEKLFF. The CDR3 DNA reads TGTGCCAGCAGCTTTGGGGACACCTCATGGACTAATGAAAAACTGTTTTTT.

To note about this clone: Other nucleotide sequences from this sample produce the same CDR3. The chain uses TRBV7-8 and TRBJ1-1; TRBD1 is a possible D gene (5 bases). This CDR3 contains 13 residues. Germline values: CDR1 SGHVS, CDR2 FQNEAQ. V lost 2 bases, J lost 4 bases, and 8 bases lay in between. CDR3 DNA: TGTGCCAGCAGCTTACAGGGAGGCACTGAAGCTTTCTTT. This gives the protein CASSLQGGTEAFF.

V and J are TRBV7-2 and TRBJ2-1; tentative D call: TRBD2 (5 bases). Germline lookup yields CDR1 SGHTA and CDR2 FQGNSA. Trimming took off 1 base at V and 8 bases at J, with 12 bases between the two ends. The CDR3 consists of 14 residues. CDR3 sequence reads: CASSLDRGSDEQFF. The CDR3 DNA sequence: TGTGCCAGCAGCTTAGACCGGGGTAGCGATGAGCAGTTCTTC.

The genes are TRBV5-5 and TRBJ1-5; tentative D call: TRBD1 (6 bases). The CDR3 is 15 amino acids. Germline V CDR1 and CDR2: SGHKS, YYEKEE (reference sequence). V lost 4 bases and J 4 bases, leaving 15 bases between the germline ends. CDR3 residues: CASSHGQPLNQPQHF. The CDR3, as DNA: TGTGCCAGCAGCCACGGACAGCCTCTGAATCAGCCCCAGCATTTT.

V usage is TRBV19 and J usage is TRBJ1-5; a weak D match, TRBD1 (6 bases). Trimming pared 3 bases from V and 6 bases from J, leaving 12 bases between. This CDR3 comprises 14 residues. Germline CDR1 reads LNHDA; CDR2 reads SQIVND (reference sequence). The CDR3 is CASSIRGGGQPQHF. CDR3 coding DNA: TGTGCCAGTAGTATTAGGGGGGGAGGTCAGCCCCAGCATTTT.

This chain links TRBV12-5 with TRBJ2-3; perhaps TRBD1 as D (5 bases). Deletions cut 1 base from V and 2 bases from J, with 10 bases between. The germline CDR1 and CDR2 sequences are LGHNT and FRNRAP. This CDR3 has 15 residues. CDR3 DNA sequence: TGTGCTAGTGGTTTGGGGCAGGGAAACACAGATACGCAGTATTTT. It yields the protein CASGLGQGNTDTQYF.

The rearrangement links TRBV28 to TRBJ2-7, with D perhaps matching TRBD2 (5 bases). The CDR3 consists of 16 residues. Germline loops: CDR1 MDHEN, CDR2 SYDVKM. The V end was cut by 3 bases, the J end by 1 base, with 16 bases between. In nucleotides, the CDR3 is TGTGCCAGCAGTTTTATCGGGAAGGCCATGTCCTACGAGCAGTACTTC. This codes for CASSFIGKAMSYEQYF.

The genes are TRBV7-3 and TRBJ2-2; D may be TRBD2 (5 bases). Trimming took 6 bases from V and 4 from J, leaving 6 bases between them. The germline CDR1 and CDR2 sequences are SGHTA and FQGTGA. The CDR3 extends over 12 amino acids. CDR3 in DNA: TGTGCCAGCAGGGCGGGCACCGGGGAGCTGTTTTTT. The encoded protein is CASRAGTGELFF. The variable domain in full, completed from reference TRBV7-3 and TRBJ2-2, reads GAGVSQTPSNKVTEKGKYVELRCDPISGHTALYWYRQSLGQGPEFLIYFQGTGAADDSGLPNDRFFAVRPEGSVSTLKIQRTERGDSAVYLCASRAGTGELFFGEGSRLTVL.

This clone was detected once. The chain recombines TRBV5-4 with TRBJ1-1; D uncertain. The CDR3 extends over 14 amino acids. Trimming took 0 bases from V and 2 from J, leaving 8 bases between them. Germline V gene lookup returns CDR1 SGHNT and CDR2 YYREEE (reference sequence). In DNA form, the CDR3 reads TGTGCCAGCAGCTTGGCCACAATCAACACTGAAGCTTTCTTT. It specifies CASSLATINTEAFF.

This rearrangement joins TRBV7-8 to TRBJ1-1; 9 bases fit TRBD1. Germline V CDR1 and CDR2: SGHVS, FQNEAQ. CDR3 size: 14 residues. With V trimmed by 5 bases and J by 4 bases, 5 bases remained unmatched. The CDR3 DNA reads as TGTGCCAGCAGCCGGGACAGGGCGGCCACTGAAGCTTTCTTT. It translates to CASSRDRAATEAFF.

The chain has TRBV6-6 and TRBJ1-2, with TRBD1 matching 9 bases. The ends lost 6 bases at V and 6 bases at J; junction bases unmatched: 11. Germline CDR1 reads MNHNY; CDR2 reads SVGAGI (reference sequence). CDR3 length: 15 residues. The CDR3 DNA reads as TGTGCCAGCAGACGCCCGGGACAGGGAATGGATGGCTACACCTTC. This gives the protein CASRRPGQGMDGYTF.

CDR3 in DNA: TGTGCCAGTACCTCAGGGGCAGGGCTCCCTCGCAATCAGCCCCAGCATTTT. Translating it yields CASTSGAGLPRNQPQHF. The V and J genes are TRBV19 and TRBJ1-5, with D tentatively TRBD1 (6 bases). There are 17 residues in the CDR3. V lost 7 bases to trimming and J lost 2 bases, with 21 bases between them. Germline CDR1 reads LNHDA; CDR2 reads SQIVND (reference sequence). The full variable domain, with the rest looked up from reference TRBV19 and TRBJ1-5, is DGGITQSPKYLFRKEGQNVTLSCEQNLNHDAMYWYRQDPGQGLRLIYYSQIVNDFQKGDIAEGYSVSREKKESFPLTVTSAQKNPTAFYLCASTSGAGLPRNQPQHFGDGTRLSIL.

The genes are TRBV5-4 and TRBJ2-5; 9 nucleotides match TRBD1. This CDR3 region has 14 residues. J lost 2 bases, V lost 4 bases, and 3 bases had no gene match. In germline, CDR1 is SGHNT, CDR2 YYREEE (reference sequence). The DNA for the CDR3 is TGTGCCAGCAGCCCGGGACAGGGTCAAGAGACCCAGTACTTC. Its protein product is CASSPGQGQETQYF.

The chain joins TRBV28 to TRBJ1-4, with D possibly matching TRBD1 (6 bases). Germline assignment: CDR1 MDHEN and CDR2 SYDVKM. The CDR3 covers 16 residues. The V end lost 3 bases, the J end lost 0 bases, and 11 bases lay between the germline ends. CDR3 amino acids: CASSFISGATNEKLFF. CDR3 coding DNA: TGTGCCAGCAGTTTCATTTCAGGGGCAACTAATGAAAAACTGTTTTTT.